The present entry profiles one T cell receptor beta chain with its context. Its antigen is undetermined. The PCR made use of 60 Vbeta and 13 Jbeta primers. Clones were sequenced by immunoSEQ multiplex PCR, and TCRdb holds only the in-frame ones, with some missing. The sample holds 150,000 to 200,000 clones; 80% are singletons and the top ten take 4.5% to 6%. The data were taken from a study of cytomegalovirus exposure and HLA in healthy donors. V dropped 4 bases and J dropped 0; count of bases not matched to a gene: 7. CDR1 and CDR2 from the germline V gene are SGHRS and YFSETQ. The CDR3 covers 15 residues. Findings and limits, study-wide: Presence/absence analyses supposed approximately even sequencing depth among donors.

The chain uses TRBV5-1 and TRBJ2-7; 7 bases are a match to TRBD1. This clonotype originated in a man between 35 and 55 years old in good health and CMV-seronegative. The material sequenced was PBMCs. The chain's CDR3 is CASSTRDSISYEQYF. The CDR3 DNA is TGCGCCAGCAGCACCCGGGACAGTATCTCCTACGAGCAGTACTTC.